What follows are 15 T cell receptor beta chains derived from one specimen sequenced in a study of cytomegalovirus exposure and HLA in healthy donors. The PCR made use of 60 Vbeta and 13 Jbeta primers. Here immunoSEQ multiplex PCR was the method, and the copy in TCRdb shows in-frame clones only, minus some. The data show about 120,000 clones, 74% seen once. The sequencing sample was made of PBMCs. All receptors derive from a human donor in good health.

The V and J genes are TRBV27 and TRBJ2-3; 7 positions match TRBD2. Trimming at V came to 5 bases and at J to 2 bases, leaving 7 bases not matched to a gene. CDR3 size: 15 residues. Per germline, CDR1 MNHEY and CDR2 SMNVEV (reference sequence). Written as DNA, the CDR3 is TGTGCCAGCAGTGGGGGGGTGGGTACCACAGATACGCAGTATTTT. It specifies CASSGGVGTTDTQYF.

V is TRBV7-8 and J is TRBJ1-1; 8 bases match TRBD1. Germline CDR1 is SGHVS and CDR2 is FQNEAQ. Trimming removed 5 bases from V and 6 bases from J; junction bases left unmatched: 5. The CDR3 is 13 amino acids. CDR3 sequence: CASSPRTGSEAFF. The CDR3 DNA reads as TGTGCCAGCAGCCCGAGGACAGGGTCTGAAGCTTTCTTT. The entire variable domain, with the rest obtained from reference TRBV7-8 and TRBJ1-1, is as follows: GAGVSQSPRYKVAKRGQDVALRCDPISGHVSLFWYQQALGQGPEFLTYFQNEAQLDKSGLPSDRFFAERPEGSVSTLKIQRTQQEDSAVYLCASSPRTGSEAFFGQGTRLTVV.

The chain couples TRBV5-6 to TRBJ1-2; possible D gene TRBD1, 5 bases. V was trimmed by 2 bases and J by 7 bases, leaving 12 bases between them. CDR1 SGHDT and CDR2 YYEEEE come from the germline V gene. The CDR3 sequence is 13 residues long. CDR3 coding DNA: TGTGCCAGCAGCTTTCCGACAGAAAGTGGCTACACCTTC. Its protein product is CASSFPTESGYTF.

The chain recombines TRBV11-2 with TRBJ2-3; D unclear. The CDR3 has 14 amino acids. V was clipped by 2 bases and J by 7 bases, with 13 bases between them. Germline lookup yields CDR1 SGHAT and CDR2 FQNNGV. CDR3 residues: CASSLSQAQNTQYF. In DNA form, the CDR3 reads TGTGCCAGCAGCTTAAGTCAGGCCCAAAATACGCAGTATTTT.

This clone showed up just once. The V call is TRBV7-9, the J call TRBJ1-5; 7 nucleotides agree with TRBD1. Germline CDR1 is SEHNR and CDR2 is FQNEAQ (reference sequence). The CDR3 loop spans 15 amino acids. The junction had 10 bases not matched to a gene; V was cut back by 4 bases and J by 7 bases. The CDR3: CASSSTNQTGQPQHF. The CDR3, as DNA: TGTGCCAGCAGCTCAACCAATCAGACAGGGCAGCCCCAGCATTTT.

CDR3 in amino acids: CSAWEGNTEAFF. The CDR3 coding sequence is TGCAGCGCTTGGGAGGGGAACACTGAAGCTTTCTTT. This chain connects TRBV29-1 to TRBJ1-1; no clear D. Per germline, CDR1 SQVTM and CDR2 ANQGSEA. The CDR3 sequence is 12 residues long. The ends were cut back, 7 bases at V and 1 base at J, with 10 bases in the middle.

J is TRBJ2-1 and V is TRBV28; D may be TRBD2 (6 bases). Per the germline V gene, CDR1 is MDHEN and CDR2 is SYDVKM. CDR3 length: 18 residues. Between the trimmed V and J ends, which lost 7 bases and 15 bases, there was a span of 37 bases. CDR3 residues: CASTLRDWRDPWKGTRFF. The CDR3 coding sequence is TGTGCCAGCACCCTACGGGACTGGCGGGACCCCTGGAAAGGCACCCGGTTCTTC.

V and J are TRBV27 and TRBJ1-5; weak D call: TRBD1 (5 bases). The CDR3 runs to 16 residues. V shed 2 bases and J shed 4 bases, with 15 bases lying between them. The germline gives CDR1 MNHEY, CDR2 SMNVEV (reference sequence). The CDR3 DNA reads as TGTGCCAGCAGTTTAAGGTCGCAGGGCACAAATCAGCCCCAGCATTTT. It translates to CASSLRSQGTNQPQHF.

The chain couples TRBV19 to TRBJ2-7, with TRBD1 matching over 9 bases. The V gene end was trimmed by 4 bases and the J gene end by 4 bases; junction bases not matched to a gene: 11. CDR1 and CDR2 from the germline V gene are LNHDA and SQIVND (reference sequence). The CDR3 length is 16 residues. CDR3 nucleotide sequence: TGTGCCAGTAGTACTGGGACAGGGAGAAGGGGGTACGAGCAGTACTTC. This codes for CASSTGTGRRGYEQYF.

The rearrangement links TRBV13 to TRBJ2-7; D possibly corresponds to TRBD1 (6 bases). Trimming cost V 6 bases and J 1 base, with 7 bases left between them. This CDR3 contains 12 residues. From germline, CDR1 is PRHDT and CDR2 FYEKMQ (reference sequence). CDR3 DNA: TGTGCCAGCAGGGGGACATCCTACGAGCAGTACTTC. Amino acid sequence: CASRGTSYEQYF.

The gene calls are TRBV5-6 and TRBJ1-4; tentatively, D is TRBD1 (6 bases). V lost 3 bases and J 5 bases, leaving 17 bases between the germline ends. Germline values: CDR1 SGHDT, CDR2 YYEEEE. This CDR3 is built from 16 residues. Here the CDR3 DNA reads TGTGCCAGCAGCTCCACGGGCTTTCAGGGGAATGAAAAACTGTTTTTT. Translation gives CASSSTGFQGNEKLFF.

The chain employs TRBV11-3 and TRBJ2-7; weak D call: TRBD2 (5 bases). With 5 bases removed from V and 1 base from J, the gap between germline ends came to 12 bases. Germline-derived CDR1 and CDR2 are SGHNT and YENEEA. There are 14 residues in the CDR3. This chain's CDR3 is CASSPVRGSYEQYF. CDR3 nucleotide sequence: TGTGCCAGCAGCCCGGTTCGGGGATCCTACGAGCAGTACTTC.

The chain carries TRBV5-1 and TRBJ1-4; 9 bases are shared with TRBD1. Germline-derived CDR1 and CDR2 are SGHRS and YFSETQ. The CDR3 is 15 amino acids. V was pared by 4 bases and J by 7 bases, with 8 bases of the junction left unmatched. The CDR3 is CASSGTGGTGEKLFF. The CDR3 DNA is TGCGCCAGCAGCGGCACAGGGGGCACGGGTGAAAAACTGTTTTTT.

The V gene is TRBV29-1, the J gene TRBJ1-5, with TRBD1 identical over 8 bases. CDR3 length: 14 amino acids. In germline, CDR1 is SQVTM, CDR2 ANQGSEA. Trimming removed 4 bases from V and 7 bases from J; junction bases left unmatched: 9. The CDR3 coding sequence is TGCAGCGTTGGGACAGGGCTCGTGGGACAGCCCCAGCATTTT. Its translation: CSVGTGLVGQPQHF.

A single count supports this clone. One junction end does not reproduce the germline sequence, and a read error may be involved. CDR3 in DNA: TGTGCTAGCAGCTTCACAGGGGAACGCGGAGAGACCCAGTACTTC. It encodes CASSFTGERGETQYF. The rearrangement uses TRBV7-7 and TRBJ2-5; the match to TRBD1 covers 7 bases. Germline loops: CDR1 SSHAT, CDR2 FNYEAQ (reference sequence). This CDR3 is 15 amino acids long.